A single sample gave rise to the 17 T cell receptor beta chains below, sequenced in a study of T cells in Graves' hyperthyroidism and ophthalmopathy. Amplification of TCR beta CDR3 regions used RNA as the template. RT-PCR in the first round (using the HTBI primer set) targeted the TCR CDR3. TCRdb processed the multiplex PCR reads anew with MiXCR; each CDR3 protein has one entry. This table holds 300,000 to 400,000 distinct CDR3 sequences, roughly 23% found once. The sample was blood. The receptors were sampled from a woman in her 50s with Graves' hyperthyroidism.

The gene calls are TRBV5-1 and TRBJ1-1; TRBD1 might be the D (6 bases). V was shortened by 4 bases and J by 2 bases, with 12 bases between the two germline ends. The CDR3 runs to 14 residues. Germline V gene sequence: CDR1 SGHRS, CDR2 YFSETQ. The CDR3 coding sequence is TGCGCCAGCAGCACCGGGACAAGAAACACTGAAGCTTTCTTT. Translated, it gives CASSTGTRNTEAFF.

This clonotype appeared many times. CDR3 nucleotide sequence: TGTGCCACCAGACCCGGGACTAGCGGGAGAACCTACAATGAGCAGTTCTTC. It encodes CATRPGTSGRTYNEQFF. The chain combines TRBV15 with TRBJ2-1, with 14 bases fitting TRBD2. Trimming took 6 bases from V and 2 from J; bases not matched to a gene: 6. This CDR3 has 17 residues. Looked up from germline, CDR1 is LNHNV and CDR2 is YYDKDF (reference sequence).

This clonotype was counted at least ten times. CDR3 region: CSARDRTSGSVNNEQFF. The CDR3 coding sequence is TGCAGTGCTAGAGACCGGACTAGCGGGAGCGTGAACAATGAGCAGTTCTTC. The chain is built from TRBV20-1 and TRBJ2-1; 13 nucleotides align to TRBD2. Looked up from germline, CDR1 is DFQATT and CDR2 is SNEGSKA (reference sequence). V lost 0 bases and J lost 5; bases outside the gene matches: 7. The CDR3 loop spans 17 amino acids.

This clonotype has a count of ten or more. The J gene is TRBJ2-7, the V gene TRBV30; 7 bases are a match to TRBD1. V was clipped by 5 bases and J by 3 bases; unmatched bases: 7. The CDR3 is made up of 13 amino acids. CDR1 and CDR2 (germline): GTSNPN, SVGIG (reference sequence). DNA for the CDR3: TGTGCCTGGGGGAACCACAGGGGCTACGAGCAGTACTTC. The encoded protein is CAWGNHRGYEQYF. Full variable domain (outside the CDR3, taken from reference TRBV30 and TRBJ2-7): SQTIHQWPATLVQPVGSPLSLECTVEGTSNPNLYWYRQAAGRGLQLLFYSVGIGQISSEVPQNLSASRPQDRQFILSSKKLLLSDSGFYLCAWGNHRGYEQYFGPGTRLTVT.

Points on this clonotype: One end of the junction varies from germline; a read error may be responsible. The chain uses TRBV25-1 and TRBJ2-1; 10 bases line up with TRBD2. The CDR3 has 17 residues. Germline-derived CDR1 and CDR2 are MGHDK and SYGVNS. As DNA, the CDR3 is TGTGTCAGCAGTGAACCCTCCACTAGCGGGGTATACAATGAGCAGTTCTTC. This translates into CVSSEPSTSGVYNEQFF.

The chain joins TRBV3-1 to TRBJ1-2, with D maybe TRBD1 (6 bases). Trimming removed 4 bases at V and 9 bases at J, with 15 bases between. CDR1 and CDR2 from the germline V gene are LGHDT and YNNKEL (reference sequence). This CDR3 is built from 13 residues. The CDR3 nucleotides are TGTGCCAGCAGCCCGAGGGACACTTCAAGCTACACCTTC. Amino acid sequence: CASSPRDTSSYTF.

This clonotype was seen many times. The CDR3 DNA sequence: TGTGCCAGCAGCTATGGCGGAAAATACGAGCAGTACTTC. As protein: CASSYGGKYEQYF. The chain combines TRBV11-3 with TRBJ2-7, with D uncertain. Germline CDR1 reads SGHNT; CDR2 reads YENEEA. The CDR3 sequence is 13 residues long. Trimming left V 4 bases short and J 4 bases short, with 11 bases between.

A word on this clonotype: A read error may be the cause here, since a much bigger clone is one base away. The chain employs TRBV6-2 or TRBV6-3 and TRBJ2-3, with 9 positions matching TRBD2. V was clipped by 4 bases and J by 3 bases; unmatched bases: 11. The CDR3 loop spans 17 amino acids. Germline values: CDR1 MNHEY, CDR2 SVGEGT. The CDR3 loop reads CASSSSGTPFGTDTQYF. CDR3 DNA sequence: TGTGCCAGCAGTTCTAGCGGGACCCCCTTTGGAACAGATACGCAGTATTTT.

The chain is built from TRBV18 and TRBJ1-5; tentative D call: TRBD1 (5 bases). Deletions cut 0 bases from V and 4 bases from J, with 10 bases between. Per germline, CDR1 KGHSH and CDR2 LQKENI. The CDR3 contains 15 residues. CDR3 sequence reads: CASSPPGQGNQPQHF. CDR3 sequence (DNA): TGTGCCAGCTCACCACCGGGTCAGGGAAATCAGCCCCAGCATTTT.

The chain combines TRBV28 with TRBJ2-7; the D is unclear. V dropped 6 bases and J dropped 3 bases, with 9 bases sitting between them. Germline CDR1 is MDHEN and CDR2 is SYDVKM. The CDR3 sequence is 12 residues long. Written as DNA, the CDR3 is TGTGCCAGCAGAGAAAGCGTCTACGAGCAGTACTTC. Its protein is CASRESVYEQYF.

This clonotype was seen at least ten times. In DNA, the CDR3 is TGTGCCAGCAGTGCTGCCGGGGTGAGGAATGAGCAGTTCTTC. Encoded protein: CASSAAGVRNEQFF. The chain joins TRBV6-2 or TRBV6-3 to TRBJ2-1; the D gene is possibly TRBD2 (5 bases). The CDR3 is 14 amino acids. The germline V and J ends were trimmed by 5 bases and 7 bases, with 15 bases remaining between them. CDR1 and CDR2 from the germline V gene are MNHEY and SVGEGT.

This clonotype was seen a few times. The CDR3 region is CAISESGGPGYTF. The CDR3 coding sequence is TGTGCCATCAGTGAGTCGGGGGGTCCGGGCTACACCTTC. The chain uses TRBV10-3 and TRBJ1-2, with D possibly matching TRBD1 (5 bases). The CDR3 spans 13 residues. V was trimmed by 0 bases and J by 8 bases, leaving 10 bases between them. CDR1 is ENHRY and CDR2 is SYGVKD in the germline V gene.

This clonotype was seen at least ten times. This chain uses TRBV30 with TRBJ1-5; D call uncertain. V shed 0 bases and J shed 7 bases, with 7 bases lying between them. CDR1 GTSNPN and CDR2 SVGIG come from the germline V gene (reference sequence). This CDR3 is 12 amino acids long. CDR3 protein: CAWSVLGQPQHF. In DNA, the CDR3 is TGTGCCTGGAGTGTACTCGGGCAGCCCCAGCATTTT.

In its sample, this clonotype was seen a few times. J is TRBJ1-6 and V is TRBV28; D gene ambiguous. V lost 4 bases and J 7 bases, leaving 8 bases between the germline ends. CDR1 is MDHEN and CDR2 is SYDVKM in the germline V gene. The CDR3 contains 13 residues. The CDR3 sequence: CASSSEINSPLHF. The CDR3 DNA sequence: TGTGCCAGCAGTTCCGAAATAAATTCACCCCTCCACTTT.

The chain uses TRBV10-1 and TRBJ1-5; D not resolved. CDR1 and CDR2 from the germline V gene are WNHNN and SYGVQD (reference sequence). Trimming took off 6 bases at V and 6 bases at J, with 12 bases between the two ends. The CDR3 is 13 amino acids. The CDR3 loop is CASSSDGGQPQHF. CDR3 DNA: TGCGCCAGCAGCTCAGACGGCGGTCAGCCCCAGCATTTT.

This clonotype was seen at least ten times. The chain employs TRBV20-1 and TRBJ2-1, with TRBD2 matching 10 bases. With V trimmed by 0 bases and J by 7 bases, 12 bases remained unmatched. CDR1 and CDR2 (germline): DFQATT, SNEGSKA (reference sequence). This CDR3 is 17 amino acids long. CDR3 sequence reads: CSARDPSPTSGWNEQFF. CDR3 DNA sequence: TGCAGTGCTAGAGATCCCTCGCCGACTAGCGGGTGGAATGAGCAGTTCTTC.

This chain connects TRBV6-2 or TRBV6-3 to TRBJ1-5, with D possibly TRBD1 on 6 matching bases. The germline gives CDR1 MNHEY, CDR2 SVGEGT. The CDR3 runs 18 residues. V gave up 1 base and J gave up 4 bases, with 20 bases separating them. The CDR3 coding sequence is TGTGCCAGCAGTTACTTGTCGGGCAGGGGAGGATGGAATCAGCCCCAGCATTTT. This codes for CASSYLSGRGGWNQPQHF.